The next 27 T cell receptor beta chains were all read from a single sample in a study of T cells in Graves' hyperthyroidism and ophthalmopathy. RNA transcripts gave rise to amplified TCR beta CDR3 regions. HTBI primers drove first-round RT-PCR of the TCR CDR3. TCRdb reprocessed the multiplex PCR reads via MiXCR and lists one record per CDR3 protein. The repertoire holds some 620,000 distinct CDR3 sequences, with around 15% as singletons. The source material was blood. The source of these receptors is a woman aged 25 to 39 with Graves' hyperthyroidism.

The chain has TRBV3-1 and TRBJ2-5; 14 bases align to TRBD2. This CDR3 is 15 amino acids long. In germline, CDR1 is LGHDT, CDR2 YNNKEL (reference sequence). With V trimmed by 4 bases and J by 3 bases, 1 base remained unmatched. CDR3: CASSRGLAGEETQYF. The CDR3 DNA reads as TGTGCCAGCAGCCGGGGACTAGCGGGAGAAGAGACCCAGTACTTC.

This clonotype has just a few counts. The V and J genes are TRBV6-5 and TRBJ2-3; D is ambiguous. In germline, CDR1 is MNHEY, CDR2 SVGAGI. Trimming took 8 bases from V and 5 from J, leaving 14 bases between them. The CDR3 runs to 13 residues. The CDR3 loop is CASGFRVEDTQYF. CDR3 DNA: TGTGCCAGCGGTTTTCGAGTCGAAGATACGCAGTATTTT.

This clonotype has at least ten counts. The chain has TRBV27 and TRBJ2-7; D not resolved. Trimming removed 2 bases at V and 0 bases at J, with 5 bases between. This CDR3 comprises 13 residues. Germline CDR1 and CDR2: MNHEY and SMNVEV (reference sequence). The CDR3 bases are TGTGCCAGCAGTTTACAGGTCTCCTACGAGCAGTACTTC. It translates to CASSLQVSYEQYF.

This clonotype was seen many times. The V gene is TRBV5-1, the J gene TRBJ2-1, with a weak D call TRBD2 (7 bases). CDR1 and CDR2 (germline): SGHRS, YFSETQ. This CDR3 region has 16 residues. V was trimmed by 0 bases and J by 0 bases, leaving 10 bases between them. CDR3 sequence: CASSLGGGVSYNEQFF. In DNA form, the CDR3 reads TGCGCCAGCAGCTTGGGAGGGGGGGTCTCCTACAATGAGCAGTTCTTC.

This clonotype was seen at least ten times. The CDR3 coding sequence is TGCGCCAGCAGTGAGGACTTGCCCGCCTACGAGCAGTACTTC. It translates to CASSEDLPAYEQYF. The chain has TRBV10-1 and TRBJ2-7; D is undetermined. There are 14 residues in the CDR3. Germline V lookup: CDR1 WNHNN, CDR2 SYGVQD (reference sequence). Trimming left V 2 bases short and J 2 bases short, with 10 bases between.

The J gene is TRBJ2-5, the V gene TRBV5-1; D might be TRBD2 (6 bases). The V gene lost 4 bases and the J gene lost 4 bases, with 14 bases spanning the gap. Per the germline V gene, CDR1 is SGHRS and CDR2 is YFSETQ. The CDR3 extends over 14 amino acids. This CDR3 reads CASSRTGVRETQYF. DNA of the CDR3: TGCGCCAGCAGCCGGACGGGGGTGAGAGAGACCCAGTACTTC.

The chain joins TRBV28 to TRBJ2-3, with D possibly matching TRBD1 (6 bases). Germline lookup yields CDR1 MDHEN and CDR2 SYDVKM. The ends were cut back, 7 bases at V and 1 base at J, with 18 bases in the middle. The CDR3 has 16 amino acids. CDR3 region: CASNKHRDKRTDTQYF. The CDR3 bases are TGTGCCAGCAATAAACACCGGGACAAGCGCACAGATACGCAGTATTTT.

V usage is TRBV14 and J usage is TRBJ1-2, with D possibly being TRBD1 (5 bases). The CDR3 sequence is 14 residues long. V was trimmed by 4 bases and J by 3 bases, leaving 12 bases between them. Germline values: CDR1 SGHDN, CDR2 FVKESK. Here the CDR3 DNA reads TGTGCCAGCAGCCGAAACCAGGGTGACTATGGCTACACCTTC. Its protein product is CASSRNQGDYGYTF.

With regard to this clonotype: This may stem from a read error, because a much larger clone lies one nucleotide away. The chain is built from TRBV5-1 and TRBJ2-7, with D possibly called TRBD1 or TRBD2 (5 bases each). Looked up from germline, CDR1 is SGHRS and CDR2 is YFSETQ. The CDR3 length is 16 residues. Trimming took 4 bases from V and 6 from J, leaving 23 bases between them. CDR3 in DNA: TGCGCCAGCAGCCTACCTGGGGGACCCAACGTCGGCGAGCAGTACTTC. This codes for CASSLPGGPNVGEQYF.

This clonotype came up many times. This CDR3 reads CSAREPRTSSYEQYF. As DNA, the CDR3 is TGCAGTGCTAGAGAGCCGCGGACATCCTCCTACGAGCAGTACTTC. The gene calls are TRBV20-1 and TRBJ2-7, with a weak D call TRBD1 (5 bases). CDR1 DFQATT and CDR2 SNEGSKA come from the germline V gene (reference sequence). Deletions cut 0 bases from V and 0 bases from J, with 12 bases between. This CDR3 comprises 15 residues.

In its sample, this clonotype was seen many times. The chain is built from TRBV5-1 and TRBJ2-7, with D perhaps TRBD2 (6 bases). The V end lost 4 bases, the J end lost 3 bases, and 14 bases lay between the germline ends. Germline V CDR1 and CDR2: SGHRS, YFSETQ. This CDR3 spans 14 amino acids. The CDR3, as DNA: TGCGCCAGCAGCGCCGGGACTGGTTTCTACGAGCAGTACTTC. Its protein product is CASSAGTGFYEQYF.

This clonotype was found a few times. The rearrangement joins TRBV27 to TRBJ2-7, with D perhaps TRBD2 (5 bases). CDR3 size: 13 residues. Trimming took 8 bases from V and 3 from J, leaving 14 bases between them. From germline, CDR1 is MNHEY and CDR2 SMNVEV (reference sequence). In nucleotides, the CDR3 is TGTGCCAGCGGACTCGTGCCGATCTACGAGCAGTACTTC. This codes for CASGLVPIYEQYF.

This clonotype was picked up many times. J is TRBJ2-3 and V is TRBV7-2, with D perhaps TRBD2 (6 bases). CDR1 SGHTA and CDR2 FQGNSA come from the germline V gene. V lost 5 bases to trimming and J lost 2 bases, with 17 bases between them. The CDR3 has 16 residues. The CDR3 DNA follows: TGTGCCAGCAGCCCCCAAGCGGGTACAATCACAGATACGCAGTATTTT. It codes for CASSPQAGTITDTQYF.

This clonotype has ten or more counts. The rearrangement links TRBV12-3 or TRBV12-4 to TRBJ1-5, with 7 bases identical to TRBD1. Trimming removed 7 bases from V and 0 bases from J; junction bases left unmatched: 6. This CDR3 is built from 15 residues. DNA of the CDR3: TGTGCCAGCATCGACAGGGATTATAGCAATCAGCCCCAGCATTTT. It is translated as CASIDRDYSNQPQHF.

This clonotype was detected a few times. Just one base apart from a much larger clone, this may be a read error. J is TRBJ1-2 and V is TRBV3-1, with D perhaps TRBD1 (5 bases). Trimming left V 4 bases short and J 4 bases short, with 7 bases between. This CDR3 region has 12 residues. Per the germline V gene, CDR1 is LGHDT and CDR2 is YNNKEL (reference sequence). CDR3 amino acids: CASSPDSYGYTF. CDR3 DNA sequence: TGTGCCAGCAGCCCCGACAGCTATGGCTACACCTTC.

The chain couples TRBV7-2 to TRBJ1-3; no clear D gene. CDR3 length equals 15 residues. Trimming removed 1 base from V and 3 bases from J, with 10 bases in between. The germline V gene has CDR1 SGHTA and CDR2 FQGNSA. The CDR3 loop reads CASSLGLGYGNTIYF. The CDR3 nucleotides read TGTGCCAGCAGCTTAGGATTGGGGTATGGAAACACCATATATTTT. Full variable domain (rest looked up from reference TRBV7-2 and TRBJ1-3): GAGVSQSPSNKVTEKGKDVELRCDPISGHTALYWYRQSLGQGLEFLIYFQGNSAPDKSGLPSDRFSAERTGGSVSTLTIQRTQQEDSAVYLCASSLGLGYGNTIYFGEGSWLTVV.

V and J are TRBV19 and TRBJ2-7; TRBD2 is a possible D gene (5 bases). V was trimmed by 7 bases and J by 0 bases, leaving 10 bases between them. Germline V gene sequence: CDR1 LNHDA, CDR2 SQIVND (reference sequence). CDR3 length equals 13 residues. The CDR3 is CASKKRSSYEQYF. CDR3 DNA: TGTGCCAGTAAAAAGCGGAGCTCCTACGAGCAGTACTTC.

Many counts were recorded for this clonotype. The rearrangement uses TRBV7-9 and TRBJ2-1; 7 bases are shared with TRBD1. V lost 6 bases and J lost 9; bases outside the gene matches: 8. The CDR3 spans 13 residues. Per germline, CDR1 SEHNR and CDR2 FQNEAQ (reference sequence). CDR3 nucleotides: TGTGCCAGCAGTACACAGGGGAGCGGTGAGCAGTTCTTC. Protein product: CASSTQGSGEQFF.

CDR3: CASSLDPSNGQFF. CDR3 sequence (DNA): TGTGCCAGCAGCTTAGATCCGAGCAACGGGCAGTTCTTC. The chain is built from TRBV11-2 and TRBJ2-1; D is undetermined. The germline V and J ends were trimmed by 0 bases and 12 bases, with 12 bases remaining between them. Looked up from germline, CDR1 is SGHAT and CDR2 is FQNNGV. The CDR3 totals 13 residues.

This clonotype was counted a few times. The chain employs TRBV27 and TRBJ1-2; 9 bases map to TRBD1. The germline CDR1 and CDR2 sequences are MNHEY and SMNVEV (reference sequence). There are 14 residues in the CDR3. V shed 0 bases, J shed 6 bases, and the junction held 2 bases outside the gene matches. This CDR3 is CASSLSGTGNGYTF. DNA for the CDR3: TGTGCCAGCAGTTTATCCGGGACAGGGAATGGCTACACCTTC.

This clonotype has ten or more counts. CDR3 loop: CASSYSQQNTEAFF. The CDR3 bases are TGTGCCAGCAGTTACTCACAGCAGAACACTGAAGCTTTCTTT. The rearrangement joins TRBV6-5 to TRBJ1-1; D uncertain. Germline V gives CDR1 MNHEY, CDR2 SVGAGI. Deletions cut 0 bases from V and 1 base from J, with 6 bases between. The CDR3 length is 14 residues.

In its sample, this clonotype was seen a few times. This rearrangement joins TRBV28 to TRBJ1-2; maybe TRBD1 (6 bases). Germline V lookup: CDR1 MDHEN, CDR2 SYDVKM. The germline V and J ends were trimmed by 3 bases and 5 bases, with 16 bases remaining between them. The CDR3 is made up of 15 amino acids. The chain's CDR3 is CASSFGEGVRYGYTF. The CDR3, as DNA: TGTGCCAGCAGTTTCGGTGAGGGGGTCCGGTATGGCTACACCTTC.

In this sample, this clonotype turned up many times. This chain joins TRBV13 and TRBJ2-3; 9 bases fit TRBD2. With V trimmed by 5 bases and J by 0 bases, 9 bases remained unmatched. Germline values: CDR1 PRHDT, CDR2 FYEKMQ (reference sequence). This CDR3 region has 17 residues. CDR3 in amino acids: CASSQGLAGPSTDTQYF. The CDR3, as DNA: TGTGCCAGCAGCCAGGGCCTAGCGGGGCCCAGCACAGATACGCAGTATTTT.

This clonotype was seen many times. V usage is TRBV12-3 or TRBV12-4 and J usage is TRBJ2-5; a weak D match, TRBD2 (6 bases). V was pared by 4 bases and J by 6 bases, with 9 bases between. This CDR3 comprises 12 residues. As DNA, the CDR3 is TGTGCCAGCAGTTCGACTAGACAGACCCAGTACTTC. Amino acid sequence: CASSSTRQTQYF.

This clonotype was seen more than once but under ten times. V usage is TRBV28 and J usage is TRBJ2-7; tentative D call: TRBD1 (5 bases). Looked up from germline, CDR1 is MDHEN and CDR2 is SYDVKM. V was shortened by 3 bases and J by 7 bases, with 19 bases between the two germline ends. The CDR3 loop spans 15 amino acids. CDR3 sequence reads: CASSFLTESSQEQYF. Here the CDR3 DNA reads TGTGCCAGCAGTTTTCTGACAGAATCCTCGCAGGAGCAGTACTTC.

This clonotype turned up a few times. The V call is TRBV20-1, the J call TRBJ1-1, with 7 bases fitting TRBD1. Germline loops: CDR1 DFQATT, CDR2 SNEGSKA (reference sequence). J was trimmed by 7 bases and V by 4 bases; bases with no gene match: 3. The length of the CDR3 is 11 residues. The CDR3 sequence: CSATDRSEAFF. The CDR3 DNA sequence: TGCAGTGCTACGGACAGGAGTGAAGCTTTCTTT.

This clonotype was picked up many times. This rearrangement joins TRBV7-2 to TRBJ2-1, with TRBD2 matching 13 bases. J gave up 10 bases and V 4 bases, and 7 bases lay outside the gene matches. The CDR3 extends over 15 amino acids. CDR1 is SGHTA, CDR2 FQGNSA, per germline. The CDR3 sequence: CASSSRTSGSREQFF. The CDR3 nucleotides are TGTGCCAGCAGCTCCAGGACTAGCGGGAGTCGAGAGCAGTTCTTC. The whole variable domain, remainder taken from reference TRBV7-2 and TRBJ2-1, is GAGVSQSPSNKVTEKGKDVELRCDPISGHTALYWYRQSLGQGLEFLIYFQGNSAPDKSGLPSDRFSAERTGGSVSTLTIQRTQQEDSAVYLCASSSRTSGSREQFFGPGTRLTVL.